One TCR beta chain is described in this entry. Its antigen is as yet unknown. The library targeted TCRbeta and was prepared with unique molecular identifiers. TCRdb re-called the PCR reads through MiXCR, storing one row per CDR3 protein. The data show a few hundred thousand distinct CDR3 sequences, with 15% to 20% seen just once and under 30% held by the top ten. This record belongs to a study of T-cell reconstitution after alpha-beta-depleted transplantation in children. Study observations and caveats: T-cell counts and diversity at one year following transplant were attributed mainly to newly produced T cells. Surviving thymic progenitors and recipient T cells were the source of high TCRbeta diversity at day 60 in some patients. Reportedly, alpha-beta T cells present about two months post-transplant originated from several hundred expanded clones of graft origin.

The V end was cut by 3 bases, the J end by 1 base, with 17 bases between. This CDR3 is built from 17 residues. Germline assignment: CDR1 SGHRS and CDR2 YFSETQ. The sequences come from PBMCs, mostly from graft donor cells, collected 360 days after TCRalphabeta/CD19-depleted stem cell transplant. The V gene is TRBV5-1, the J gene TRBJ2-4; the D gene is possibly TRBD1 (5 bases). The clonotype comes from a boy in the first two years of life who had a stem cell transplant for Wiskott-Aldrich syndrome, so the T cells may come from the graft donor. The CDR3 nucleotides read TGCGCCAGCAGCTCCGACAGACCCCCCAGGGCCAAAAACATTCAGTACTTC. This sequence encodes CASSSDRPPRAKNIQYF.